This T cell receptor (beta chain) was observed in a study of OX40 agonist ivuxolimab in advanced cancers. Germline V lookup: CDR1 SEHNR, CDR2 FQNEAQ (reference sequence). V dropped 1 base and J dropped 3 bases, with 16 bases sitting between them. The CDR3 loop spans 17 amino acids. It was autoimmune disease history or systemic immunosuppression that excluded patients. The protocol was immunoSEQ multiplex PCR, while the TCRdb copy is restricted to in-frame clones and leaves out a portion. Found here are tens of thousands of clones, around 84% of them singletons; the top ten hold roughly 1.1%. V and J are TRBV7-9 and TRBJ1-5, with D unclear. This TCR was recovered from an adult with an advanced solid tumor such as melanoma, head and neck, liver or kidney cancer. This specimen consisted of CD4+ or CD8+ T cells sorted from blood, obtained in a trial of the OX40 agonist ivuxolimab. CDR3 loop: CASSLGGRVADNQPQHF. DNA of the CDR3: TGTGCCAGCAGCTTAGGAGGGAGAGTGGCGGACAATCAGCCCCAGCATTTT. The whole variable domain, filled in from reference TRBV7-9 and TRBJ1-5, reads DTGVSQNPRHKITKRGQNVTFRCDPISEHNRLYWYRQTLGQGPEFLTYFQNEAQLEKSRLLSDRFSAERPKGSFSTLEIQRTEQGDSAMYLCASSLGGRVADNQPQHFGDGTRLSIL.